Following are 19 T cell receptor beta chains from one sample sequenced in a study of CD8 T cells in ankylosing spondylitis. TCRdb redid the calling of the 5' RACE reads with MiXCR, one entry per CDR3 protein. This sample yields 300,000 to 400,000 distinct CDR3 sequences, of which under 25% are seen a single time; roughly a sixth belongs to the top ten. Overall study findings and caveats: What seemed typical of ankylosing spondylitis blood was a TCR beta motif built from eight highly homologous variants.

The antigens of these receptors remain unknown. Sequencing was performed on blood, either unsorted or a sorted T cell fraction (not recorded which). Receptors originate from a male donor with ankylosing spondylitis.

The chain recombines TRBV20-1 with TRBJ2-1; 11 bases line up with TRBD2. The CDR3 spans 16 residues. Germline values: CDR1 DFQATT, CDR2 SNEGSKA (reference sequence). V lost 0 bases and J lost 6; bases outside the gene matches: 7. CDR3 protein: CSARDFGLAGGNEQFF. CDR3 DNA sequence: TGCAGTGCTAGAGATTTCGGCCTAGCGGGAGGCAATGAGCAGTTCTTC.

This clonotype was found a few times. V and J are TRBV24-1 and TRBJ2-1; weak D call: TRBD2 (7 bases). The V end lost 7 bases, the J end lost 7 bases, and 10 bases lay between the germline ends. Germline V CDR1 and CDR2: KGHDR, SFDVKD. This CDR3 has 12 amino acids. The CDR3 reads CATRQGGNEQFF. The CDR3 DNA sequence: TGTGCCACCAGACAGGGAGGGAATGAGCAGTTCTTC.

The CDR3 loop is CASSIALMDWQETQYF. The CDR3 nucleotides read TGCGCCAGCAGCATTGCCCTAATGGACTGGCAAGAGACCCAGTACTTC. The chain has TRBV5-1 and TRBJ2-5; D might be TRBD2 (5 bases). V was clipped by 4 bases and J by 2 bases, with 18 bases between them. The CDR3 sequence is 16 residues long. The germline V gene encodes CDR1 SGHRS and CDR2 YFSETQ.

This clonotype was observed many times. J is TRBJ2-1 and V is TRBV29-1, with a possible D match to TRBD1 (5 bases). The germline V and J ends were trimmed by 4 bases and 10 bases, with 11 bases remaining between them. The length of the CDR3 is 11 residues. CDR1 and CDR2 (germline): SQVTM, ANQGSEA. Here the CDR3 DNA reads TGCAGCGTTGGCAGGGCAGGGGAGCAGTTCTTC. The encoded protein is CSVGRAGEQFF.

The table lists this clonotype with a few counts. The chain employs TRBV4-3 and TRBJ2-3; the D is unclear. V lost 0 bases and J 5 bases, leaving 12 bases between the germline ends. The germline V gene has CDR1 LGHNA and CDR2 YSLEER. CDR3 length: 15 amino acids. The DNA of the CDR3 is TGCGCCAGCAGCCAAGATTATGGTGGGAAAGATACGCAGTATTTT. It encodes CASSQDYGGKDTQYF.

V and J are TRBV6-5 and TRBJ2-1; D assignment may be TRBD1 or TRBD2 (5 bases each). CDR1 and CDR2 (germline): MNHEY, SVGAGI. V lost 2 bases and J lost 6, with 14 bases in between. CDR3 size: 15 residues. DNA of the CDR3: TGTGCCAGCAGTTACCGACCGACTGGGGGCAATGAGCAGTTCTTC. It codes for CASSYRPTGGNEQFF.

This chain connects TRBV6-5 to TRBJ1-3; 10 positions match TRBD1. After removal of 3 bases from V and 0 bases from J, the junction contained 5 bases not matched to a gene. CDR1 and CDR2 (germline): MNHEY, SVGAGI. CDR3 length: 17 residues. CDR3 in DNA: TGTGCCAGCAGTTATGGGACAGGGGCGACCTCTGGAAACACCATATATTTT. Protein: CASSYGTGATSGNTIYF.

This clonotype was recorded a few times. The V call is TRBV2, the J call TRBJ1-1, with a weak D call TRBD1 (5 bases). Trimming shortened V by 6 bases and J by 5 bases, and 13 bases separated the two germline ends. The CDR3 totals 13 residues. The germline gives CDR1 SNHLY, CDR2 FYNNEI. The CDR3 nucleotides are TGTGCCAGCAGGAGGTCTGGGGGTACTGAAGCTTTCTTT. Protein sequence: CASRRSGGTEAFF.

V gene TRBV20-1 combines with J gene TRBJ2-1; TRBD2 agrees at 8 bases. Unmatched junction bases numbered 4, after V lost 0 bases and J lost 0 bases. Germline CDR1 and CDR2: DFQATT and SNEGSKA (reference sequence). This CDR3 comprises 16 residues. CDR3 amino acids: CSARDASGYSYNEQFF. DNA of the CDR3: TGCAGTGCTAGAGATGCTAGCGGGTACTCCTACAATGAGCAGTTCTTC.

This chain links TRBV20-1 with TRBJ2-7, with a possible D match to TRBD1 (5 bases). Trimming pared 3 bases from V and 3 bases from J, leaving 18 bases between. The CDR3 spans 15 residues. The germline V gene has CDR1 DFQATT and CDR2 SNEGSKA (reference sequence). For the CDR3, the DNA is TGCAGTGCTAGCTCCGGGCTTGGACAAAGCTACGAGCAGTACTTC. Protein sequence: CSASSGLGQSYEQYF.

The J gene is TRBJ2-7, the V gene TRBV2; TRBD2 matches at 10 bases. The CDR3 sequence is 13 residues long. From germline, CDR1 is SNHLY and CDR2 FYNNEI. V was clipped by 6 bases and J by 4 bases; unmatched bases: 3. The CDR3 protein is CASRLAGPYEQYF. Written as DNA, the CDR3 is TGTGCCAGCAGACTAGCGGGACCTTACGAGCAGTACTTC.

The J gene is TRBJ2-2, the V gene TRBV18; D gene ambiguous. The CDR3 consists of 16 residues. Germline CDR1 is KGHSH and CDR2 is LQKENI. Trimming left V 2 bases short and J 2 bases short, with 12 bases between. The CDR3 loop is CASSPGIVPNTGELFF. DNA for the CDR3: TGTGCCAGCTCACCAGGAATCGTTCCCAACACCGGGGAGCTGTTTTTT.

The chain employs TRBV6-1 and TRBJ1-5, with D possibly TRBD1 on 6 matching bases. There are 16 residues in the CDR3. Trimming stripped 5 bases from V and 2 bases from J, with 16 bases between. CDR1 is MNHNS and CDR2 is SASEGT in the germline V gene. The CDR3 loop is CASSTGTGGGNQPQHF. Written as DNA, the CDR3 is TGTGCCAGCAGTACAGGGACGGGTGGGGGCAATCAGCCCCAGCATTTT.

This chain joins TRBV18 and TRBJ2-2; no firm D call. CDR3 size: 16 residues. Germline values: CDR1 KGHSH, CDR2 LQKENI. The V end was cut by 3 bases, the J end by 5 bases, with 16 bases between. The CDR3 nucleotides are TGTGCCAGCTCACCCCAGACCGGAGATCAAACCGGGGAGCTGTTTTTT. It is translated as CASSPQTGDQTGELFF.

V usage is TRBV5-1 and J usage is TRBJ2-1, with D tentatively TRBD1 or TRBD2 (5 bases each). The ends were cut back, 5 bases at V and 9 bases at J, with 24 bases in the middle. Germline CDR1 reads SGHRS; CDR2 reads YFSETQ. CDR3 length: 16 amino acids. DNA of the CDR3: TGCGCCAGCAGACCCACGGGGACGGGACCCTCCAGTGAGCAGTTCTTC. Translated, it gives CASRPTGTGPSSEQFF. Filled out from reference TRBV5-1 and TRBJ2-1, the complete variable domain reads KAGVTQTPRYLIKTRGQQVTLSCSPISGHRSVSWYQQTPGQGLQFLFEYFSETQRNKGNFPGRFSGRQFSNSRSEMNVSTLELGDSALYLCASRPTGTGPSSEQFFGPGTRLTVL.

J is TRBJ2-1 and V is TRBV20-1; either TRBD1 or TRBD2 may fit D (6 bases each). Looked up from germline, CDR1 is DFQATT and CDR2 is SNEGSKA (reference sequence). The CDR3 totals 14 residues. V dropped 6 bases and J dropped 0 bases, with 12 bases sitting between them. The CDR3 region is CSAEGGGSYNEQFF. Here the CDR3 DNA reads TGCAGTGCCGAGGGGGGAGGCTCCTACAATGAGCAGTTCTTC.

The chain employs TRBV29-1 and TRBJ1-4; D is uncertain. CDR3 length equals 12 residues. CDR1 is SQVTM and CDR2 is ANQGSEA in the germline V gene. V lost 3 bases, J lost 5 bases, and 7 bases lay in between. The chain's CDR3 is CSVDRGNEKLFF. The DNA of the CDR3 is TGCAGCGTTGACCGCGGGAATGAAAAACTGTTTTTT.

This clonotype was counted many times. The chain has TRBV12-3 or TRBV12-4 and TRBJ2-3; D tentatively reads TRBD1 or TRBD2 (5 bases each). The CDR3 consists of 14 residues. Trimming stripped 5 bases from V and 0 bases from J, with 9 bases between. Written as DNA, the CDR3 is TGTGCCAGCAGTCGAGGGACCAGCACAGATACGCAGTATTTT. This codes for CASSRGTSTDTQYF.

This clonotype was seen more than once but under ten times. The V and J genes are TRBV5-1 and TRBJ2-1, with D possibly being TRBD2 (6 bases). V was pared by 2 bases and J by 5 bases, with 14 bases between. CDR3 length equals 15 residues. The germline gives CDR1 SGHRS, CDR2 YFSETQ. CDR3 sequence reads: CASSFRLGGNNEQFF. CDR3 nucleotide sequence: TGCGCCAGCAGCTTTAGACTAGGCGGTAACAATGAGCAGTTCTTC.